The following is a T cell receptor beta chain sequence with its context. The target antigen is unknown. This sample is part of a study of T cell repertoires in cytomegalovirus infection. This CDR3 spans 16 amino acids. Germline trimming cut 1 base from V and 5 bases from J; bases unmatched to any gene: 8. Per the germline V gene, CDR1 is SQVTM and CDR2 is ANQGSEA. General study points: HLA-C-restricted CMV-specific TCR beta clonotypes were dominant in the ex vivo response. Adding up the frequency of public TCR beta families identified people who carried CMV plus the relevant HLA.

MiXCR, applied by TCRdb to the reads, yields one record per CDR3 protein. The profile shows about 130,000 distinct CDR3 sequences, about 32% of them singletons. V usage is TRBV29-1 and J usage is TRBJ2-2; 9 bases are a match to TRBD1. The specimen comprised CD8+ T cells from cultured PBMCs, sampled from culture after CMV antigen stimulation. The TCR originated in a human donor in good health (CMV status not recorded). Some clones in this sample may be carry-over from other donors' samples. CDR3 bases: TGCAGCGTTGAAGCCCGACAGGGGGTCGGTACCGGGGAGCTGTTTTTT. Its protein is CSVEARQGVGTGELFF.